This is a list of T cell receptor beta chains from one sample in a study of CD8 T cells in Susac syndrome. TCRdb re-analysed the immunoSEQ multiplex PCR reads in MiXCR, keeping a single row per CDR3 protein. The sample lists around 230,000 distinct CDR3 sequences, 96% occurring once. Sequencing was performed on CD4+ T cells from PBMCs. Every receptor here comes from a human donor with Susac syndrome. The CDR3 runs from the conserved cysteine through the conserved F or W. Where a row states a size, it is once, few, many or the class of an expanded clone; other rows omit it.

TRBJ2-7,TRBV3-1,NA,CASSQDSGSYEQYF
TRBJ2-5,TRBV5-4,NA,CASSERLAGGRETQYF
TRBJ2-7,TRBV12-3/TRBV12-4,NA,CASSPRRPGEQYF
TRBJ2-7,TRBV29-1,few,CSVRRHLSYEQYF
TRBJ2-5,TRBV19,NA,CASKGLHLGETQYF
TRBJ2-3,TRBV29-1,NA,CSVGGRVTDTQYF
TRBJ1-1,TRBV2,NA,CASSAADTEAFF
TRBJ1-1,TRBV5-4,NA,CASSLAGNREAFF
TRBJ1-5,TRBV9,once,CASSPTGWGNQPQHF
TRBJ1-4,TRBV2,NA,CASDREEEKLFF
TRBJ2-1,TRBV29-1,NA,CSACQFIEAGEAYNEQFF
TRBJ1-1,TRBV7-9,NA,CASSDGSWAMNTEAFF
TRBJ2-7,TRBV20-1,NA,CSAIDGNSYEQYF
TRBJ1-1,TRBV18,NA,CASSPTQVRAFF
TRBJ1-2,TRBV14,NA,CASSQGRSYGYTF
TRBJ2-3,TRBV30,NA,CAWSRGQGPSEF
TRBJ2-7,TRBV24-1,once,CATSDSGQGLYEQYF
TRBJ1-1,TRBV20-1,NA,CSARGGVYTEAFF
TRBJ1-1,TRBV3-1,NA,CASSQAGTTEAFF
TRBJ2-3,TRBV5-1,NA,CASSLDGVDTQYF
TRBJ1-2,TRBV30,once,CAFTQGRLYGYTF
TRBJ1-3,TRBV20-1,once,CSALDRARNTIYF
TRBJ1-2,TRBV19,NA,CASQLGARGYTF
TRBJ1-1,TRBV12-3/TRBV12-4,NA,CASTTRAVENTEAFF
TRBJ2-7,TRBV4-1,NA,CASRPTGGSYEQYF
TRBJ2-1,TRBV20-1,NA,CSAPRGLAGYNEQFF
TRBJ2-5,TRBV3-1,NA,CASSHEHQETQYF
TRBJ1-5,TRBV20-1,NA,CSASAGGNSNQPQHF
TRBJ1-2,TRBV12-3/TRBV12-4,NA,CASSQDGGGGYTF
TRBJ2-5,TRBV5-1,NA,CASSYPGTAVETQYF
TRBJ2-1,TRBV13,NA,CASSYISGSSYNEQFF
TRBJ2-6,TRBV5-6,NA,CASSHETISGANVLTF
TRBJ2-2,TRBV19,NA,CASKIGTGNTGELFF
TRBJ2-7,TRBV11-3,NA,CASSRGQDSSYEQYF
TRBJ2-6,TRBV18,NA,CASSPQDPSVLTF
TRBJ2-3,TRBV5-1,NA,CASSLEGGTSGITDTQYF
TRBJ2-7,TRBV6-2/TRBV6-3,NA,CASSYRDTYFYEQYF
TRBJ1-5,TRBV7-8,NA,CASSPKRDLNQPQHF
TRBJ2-3,TRBV7-6,NA,CASSSPLSDTQYF
TRBJ1-5,TRBV3-1,NA,CASSQEHTGQGTQPQHF
TRBJ1-1,TRBV30,NA,CAWSVGPNTEAFF
TRBJ2-3,TRBV11-2,NA,CASSLDRSSTDTQYF
TRBJ1-3,TRBV27,NA,CASSQDRAGNTIYF
TRBJ1-5,TRBV18,once,CASSPRGTAGRPQHF